This T cell receptor (beta chain) was documented in a study of post-analysis software for immune sequencing data. Researchers reported that TCR beta cDNA libraries carried unique molecular identifiers. From the PCR reads, TCRdb called clonotypes with MiXCR, one entry per CDR3 protein. This table has roughly 600,000 distinct CDR3 sequences, roughly 47% appearing once. Sequenced material: blood. This sequence was found in a girl aged 10 to 17 with multiple sclerosis.

The CDR3 spells CASSLLGFNWRDEQYF. The CDR3 DNA is TGTGCCAGCAGTTTACTCGGGTTCAATTGGCGGGACGAGCAGTACTTC. This chain links TRBV12-3 or TRBV12-4 with TRBJ2-7, with D possibly TRBD2 on 5 matching bases. CDR3 length: 16 amino acids. V lost 2 bases, J lost 5 bases, and 19 bases lay in between.